Described below is a single T cell receptor beta chain sequence and its context. No antigen is known for it. This PCR relied on a set of 60 Vbeta primers and 13 Jbeta primers. Method: immunoSEQ multiplex PCR; TCRdb's copy keeps in-frame clones and lacks some. The specimen's table records approximately 130,000 clones. Germline V gene lookup returns CDR1 LNHDA and CDR2 SQIVND (reference sequence). The CDR3 spans 17 residues. V lost 4 bases to trimming and J lost 4 bases; unmatched junction nucleotides: 13. The data were obtained in a study of cytomegalovirus exposure and HLA in healthy donors. In the study overall: Assignment to the Caucasian-associated ancestry cluster applied to around 80% of the 300 to 500 genotyped donors. Points from the study as a whole: TCR beta V segments were, for the most part, productive about 87% or about 30% of the time in an earlier analysis. No immune exposure information besides CMV serostatus was available. In a later analysis, TCR beta V- and J-gene trimming showed a link to a missense DCLRE1C variant.

The rearrangement joins TRBV19 to TRBJ1-2, with 9 bases identical to TRBD1. The material sequenced was PBMCs. The TCR was taken from a woman between 55 and 75 years old in good health and CMV-seronegative. CDR3 loop: CASSSTSGTGSPYGYTF. As DNA, the CDR3 is TGTGCCAGTAGTAGCACCTCCGGGACAGGGAGTCCCTATGGCTACACCTTC.